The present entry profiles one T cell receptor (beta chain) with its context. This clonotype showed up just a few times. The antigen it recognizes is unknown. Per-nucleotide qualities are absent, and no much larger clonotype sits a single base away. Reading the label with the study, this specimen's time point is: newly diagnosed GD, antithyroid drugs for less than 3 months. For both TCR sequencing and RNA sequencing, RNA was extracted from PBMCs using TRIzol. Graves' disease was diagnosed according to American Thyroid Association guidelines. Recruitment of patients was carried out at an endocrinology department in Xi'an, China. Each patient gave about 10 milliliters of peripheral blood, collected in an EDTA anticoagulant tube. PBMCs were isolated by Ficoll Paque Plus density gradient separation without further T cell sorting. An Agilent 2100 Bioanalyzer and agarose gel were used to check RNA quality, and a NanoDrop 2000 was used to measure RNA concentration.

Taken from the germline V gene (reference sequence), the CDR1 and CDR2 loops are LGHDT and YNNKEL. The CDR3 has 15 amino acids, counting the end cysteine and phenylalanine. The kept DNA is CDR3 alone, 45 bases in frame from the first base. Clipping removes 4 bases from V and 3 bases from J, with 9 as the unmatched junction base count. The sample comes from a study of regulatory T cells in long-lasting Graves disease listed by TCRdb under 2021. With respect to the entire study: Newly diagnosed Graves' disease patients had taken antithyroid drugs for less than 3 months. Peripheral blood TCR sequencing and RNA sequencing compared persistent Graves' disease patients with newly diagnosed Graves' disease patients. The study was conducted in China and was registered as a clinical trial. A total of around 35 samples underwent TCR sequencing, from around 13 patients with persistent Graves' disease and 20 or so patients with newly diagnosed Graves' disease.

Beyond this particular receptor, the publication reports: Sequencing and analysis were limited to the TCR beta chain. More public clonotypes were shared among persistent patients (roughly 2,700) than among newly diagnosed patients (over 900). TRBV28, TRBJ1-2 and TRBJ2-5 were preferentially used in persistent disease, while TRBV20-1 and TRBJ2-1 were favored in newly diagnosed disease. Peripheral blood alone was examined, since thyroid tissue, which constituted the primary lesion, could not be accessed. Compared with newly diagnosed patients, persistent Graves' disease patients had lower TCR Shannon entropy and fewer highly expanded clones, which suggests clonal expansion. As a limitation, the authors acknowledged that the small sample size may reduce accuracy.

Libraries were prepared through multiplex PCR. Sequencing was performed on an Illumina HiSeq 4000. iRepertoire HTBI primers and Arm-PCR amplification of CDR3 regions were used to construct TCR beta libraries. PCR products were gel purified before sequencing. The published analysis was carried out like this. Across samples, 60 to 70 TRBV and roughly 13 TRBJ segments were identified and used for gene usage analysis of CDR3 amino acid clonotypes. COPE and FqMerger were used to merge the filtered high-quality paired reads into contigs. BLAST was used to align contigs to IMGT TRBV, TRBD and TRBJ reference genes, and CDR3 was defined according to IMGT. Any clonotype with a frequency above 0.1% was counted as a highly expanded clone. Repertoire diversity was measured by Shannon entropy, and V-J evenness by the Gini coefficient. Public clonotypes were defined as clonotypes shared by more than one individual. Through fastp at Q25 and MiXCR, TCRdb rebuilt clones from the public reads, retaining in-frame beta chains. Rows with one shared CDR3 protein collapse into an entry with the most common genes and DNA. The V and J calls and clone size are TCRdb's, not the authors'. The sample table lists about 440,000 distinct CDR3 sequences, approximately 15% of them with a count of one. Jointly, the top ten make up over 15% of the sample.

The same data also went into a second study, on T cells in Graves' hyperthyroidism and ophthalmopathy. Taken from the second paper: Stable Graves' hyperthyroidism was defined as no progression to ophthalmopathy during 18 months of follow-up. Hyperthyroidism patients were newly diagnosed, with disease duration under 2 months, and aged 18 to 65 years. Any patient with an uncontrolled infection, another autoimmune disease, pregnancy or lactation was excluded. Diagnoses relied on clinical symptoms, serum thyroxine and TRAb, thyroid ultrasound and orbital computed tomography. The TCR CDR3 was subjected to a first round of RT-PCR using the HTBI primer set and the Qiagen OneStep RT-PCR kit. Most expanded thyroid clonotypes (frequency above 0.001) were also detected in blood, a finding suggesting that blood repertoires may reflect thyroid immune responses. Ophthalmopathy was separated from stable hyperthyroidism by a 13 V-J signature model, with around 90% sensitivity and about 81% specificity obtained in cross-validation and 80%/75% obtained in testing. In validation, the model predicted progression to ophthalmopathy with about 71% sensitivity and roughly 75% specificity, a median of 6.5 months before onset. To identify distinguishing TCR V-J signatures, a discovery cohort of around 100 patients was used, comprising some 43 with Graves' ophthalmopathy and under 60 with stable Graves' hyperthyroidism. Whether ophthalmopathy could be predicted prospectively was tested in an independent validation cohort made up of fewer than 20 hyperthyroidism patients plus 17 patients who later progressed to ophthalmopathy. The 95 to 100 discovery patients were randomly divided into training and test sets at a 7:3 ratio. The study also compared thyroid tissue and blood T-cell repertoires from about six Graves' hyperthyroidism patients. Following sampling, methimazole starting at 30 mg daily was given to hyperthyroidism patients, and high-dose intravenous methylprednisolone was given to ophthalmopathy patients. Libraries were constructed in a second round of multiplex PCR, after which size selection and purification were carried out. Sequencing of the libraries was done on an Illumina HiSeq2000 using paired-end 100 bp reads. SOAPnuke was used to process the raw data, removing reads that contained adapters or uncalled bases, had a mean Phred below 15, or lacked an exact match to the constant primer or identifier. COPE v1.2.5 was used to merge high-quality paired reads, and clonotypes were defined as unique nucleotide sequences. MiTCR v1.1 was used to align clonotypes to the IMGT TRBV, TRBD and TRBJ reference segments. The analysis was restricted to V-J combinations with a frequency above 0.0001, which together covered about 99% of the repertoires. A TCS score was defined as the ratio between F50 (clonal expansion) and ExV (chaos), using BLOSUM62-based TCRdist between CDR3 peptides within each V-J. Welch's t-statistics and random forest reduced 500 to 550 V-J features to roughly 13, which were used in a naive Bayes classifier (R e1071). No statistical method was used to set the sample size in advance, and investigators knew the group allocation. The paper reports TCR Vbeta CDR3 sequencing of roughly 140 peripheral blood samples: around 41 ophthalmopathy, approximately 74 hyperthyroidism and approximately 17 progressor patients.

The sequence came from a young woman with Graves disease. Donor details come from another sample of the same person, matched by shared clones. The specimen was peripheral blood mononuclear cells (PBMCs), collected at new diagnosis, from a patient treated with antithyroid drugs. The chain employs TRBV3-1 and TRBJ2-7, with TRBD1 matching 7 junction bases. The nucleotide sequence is TGTGCCAGCAGCCCCAGGGACAGCTATCACTACGAGCAGTACTTC. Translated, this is CASSPRDSYHYEQYF.